This passage covers 19 T cell receptor beta chains from one sample sequenced in a study of human T cells and chemical hapten exposure. TCRdb reprocessed the RACE reads via MiXCR and lists one record per CDR3 protein. The sample lists under 45,000 distinct CDR3 sequences, 4.5% to 5.5% occurring once. Documented time point: healthy volunteer bleed at 6 weeks. Total RNA came from unfractionated whole blood. The sequencing input was whole blood. Receptors originate from a human donor in good health. Some clones in this sample may be carry-over from other donors' samples.

The rearrangement uses TRBV2 and TRBJ1-1; 7 nucleotides line up with TRBD1. The germline CDR1 and CDR2 sequences are SNHLY and FYNNEI. V shed 4 bases and J 9 bases; nucleotides not matched to a gene: 14. The CDR3 length is 15 residues. The CDR3 DNA reads TGTGCCAGCAGTGCTACAGGGGCCGCAGTGAGTAAAGCTTTCTTT. Translating gives CASSATGAAVSKAFF. Together with reference TRBV2 and TRBJ1-1, the CDR3 gives the full variable domain: EPEVTQTPSHQVTQMGQEVILRCVPISNHLYFYWYRQILGQKVEFLVSFYNNEISEKSEIFDDQFSVERPDGSNFTLKIRSTKLEDSAMYFCASSATGAAVSKAFFGQGTRLTVV.

This chain links TRBV19 with TRBJ2-5, with a weak D call TRBD2 (6 bases). Germline CDR1 and CDR2: LNHDA and SQIVND (reference sequence). Trimming removed 3 bases from V and 2 bases from J, with 19 bases in between. This CDR3 has 17 amino acids. The CDR3 DNA follows: TGTGCCAGTAGTATGGGGAAACGTAGCGGTTTACAAGAGACCCAGTACTTC. Protein: CASSMGKRSGLQETQYF.

Concerning this clonotype itself: With a much larger clone just one base away, this may be a read error. CDR3 amino acids: CASGWDRGYEQYF. The CDR3 DNA is TGTGCTAGTGGTTGGGACAGGGGCTACGAGCAGTACTTC. The chain carries TRBV12-5 and TRBJ2-7; the match to TRBD1 covers 10 bases. Germline values: CDR1 LGHNT, CDR2 FRNRAP. The CDR3 is made up of 13 amino acids. V trimming: 4 bases; J trimming: 3 bases; junction bases outside the gene matches: 0.

This clonotype was seen many times. J is TRBJ2-4 and V is TRBV12-3 or TRBV12-4; the match to TRBD1 covers 8 bases. The CDR3 extends over 16 amino acids. After removal of 6 bases from V and 7 bases from J, the junction contained 14 bases not matched to a gene. CDR3 protein: CASSHPRQGLMNIQYF. The DNA of the CDR3 is TGTGCCAGCAGCCACCCAAGACAGGGGTTGATGAACATTCAGTACTTC.

The J gene is TRBJ2-7, the V gene TRBV7-9, with TRBD1 matching 7 bases. The V and J ends lost 1 base and 5 bases, in that order; junction bases with no gene match: 8. Per germline, CDR1 SEHNR and CDR2 FQNEAQ (reference sequence). The CDR3 is made up of 15 amino acids. CDR3 DNA sequence: TGTGCCAGCAGCTTAGTTAGGGGGCCGCTGGACGAGCAGTACTTC. Amino acid sequence: CASSLVRGPLDEQYF.

In this sample, this clonotype turned up once. The J gene is TRBJ1-1, the V gene TRBV7-9; D gene ambiguous. V was clipped by 0 bases and J by 5 bases, with 10 bases between them. The CDR3 runs to 14 residues. CDR1 and CDR2 from the germline V gene are SEHNR and FQNEAQ (reference sequence). Here the CDR3 reads CASSLAGVRTEAFF. In nucleotides, the CDR3 is TGTGCCAGCAGCTTAGCGGGAGTAAGAACTGAAGCTTTCTTT.

This clonotype showed up many times. V is TRBV20-1 and J is TRBJ2-7; 8 bases agree with TRBD1. The germline gives CDR1 DFQATT, CDR2 SNEGSKA (reference sequence). J lost 3 bases, V lost 4 bases, and 2 bases had no gene match. CDR3 length equals 12 residues. The CDR3 loop is CSATDRGYEQYF. The CDR3 nucleotides read TGCAGTGCTACCGACAGGGGCTACGAGCAGTACTTC.

This clonotype was counted many times. In DNA, the CDR3 is TGCGCCAGCAGCCAAGATCGACTCACAGATACGCAGTATTTT. It specifies CASSQDRLTDTQYF. V gene TRBV4-3 combines with J gene TRBJ2-3, with no clear D. CDR1 and CDR2 (germline): LGHNA, YSLEER. The V end lost 0 bases, the J end lost 2 bases, and 6 bases lay between the germline ends. This CDR3 spans 14 amino acids.

This clonotype appeared many times. V usage is TRBV6-1 and J usage is TRBJ2-6, with D tentatively TRBD1 (5 bases). The CDR3 covers 16 residues. The germline V and J ends were trimmed by 4 bases and 0 bases, with 10 bases remaining between them. Germline V gives CDR1 MNHNS, CDR2 SASEGT. Here the CDR3 DNA reads TGTGCCAGCAGTGTGGCCGACAGCTCTGGGGCCAACGTCCTGACTTTC. Its protein is CASSVADSSGANVLTF.

This clonotype was seen a few times. The CDR3 loop is CAWRDSPRTDINYGYTF. In DNA form, the CDR3 reads TGTGCCTGGAGAGATAGCCCGAGGACAGATATTAACTATGGCTACACCTTC. The J gene is TRBJ1-2, the V gene TRBV30, with a weak D call TRBD1 (6 bases). Germline V gives CDR1 GTSNPN, CDR2 SVGIG (reference sequence). Trimming took 3 bases from V and 1 from J, leaving 21 bases between them. The CDR3 runs 17 residues. Full variable domain (outside the CDR3, taken from reference TRBV30 and TRBJ1-2): SQTIHQWPATLVQPVGSPLSLECTVEGTSNPNLYWYRQAAGRGLQLLFYSVGIGQISSEVPQNLSASRPQDRQFILSSKKLLLSDSGFYLCAWRDSPRTDINYGYTFGSGTRLTVV.

The chain couples TRBV7-9 to TRBJ2-3; the D gene could be TRBD1 or TRBD2 (5 bases each). V was shortened by 3 bases and J by 1 base, with 11 bases between the two germline ends. CDR3 length: 15 residues. The germline V gene encodes CDR1 SEHNR and CDR2 FQNEAQ (reference sequence). This chain's CDR3 is CASSLREQGTDTQYF. The CDR3 coding sequence is TGTGCCAGCAGCTTGAGGGAACAGGGCACAGATACGCAGTATTTT.

In its sample, this clonotype was seen a few times. The chain combines TRBV12-3 or TRBV12-4 with TRBJ1-3, with D maybe TRBD1 (6 bases). V was shortened by 5 bases and J by 1 base, with 15 bases between the two germline ends. The CDR3 extends over 16 amino acids. In DNA form, the CDR3 reads TGTGCCAGCAGTATCAGGACAGTTAAATCTGGAAACACCATATATTTT. Protein: CASSIRTVKSGNTIYF.

The V call is TRBV20-1, the J call TRBJ1-2, with D maybe TRBD1 (5 bases). CDR3 size: 13 residues. V lost 5 bases, J lost 6 bases, and 16 bases lay in between. Germline loops: CDR1 DFQATT, CDR2 SNEGSKA (reference sequence). The CDR3 nucleotides are TGCAGTGCTGGGGTGGGGGGTCGGAATGGCTACACCTTC. Its protein is CSAGVGGRNGYTF.

This clonotype was observed at least ten times. The gene calls are TRBV13 and TRBJ2-5, with 12 bases aligning to TRBD2. J was trimmed by 2 bases and V by 5 bases; bases with no gene match: 6. The CDR3 is 16 residues long. The germline gives CDR1 PRHDT, CDR2 FYEKMQ (reference sequence). The CDR3 DNA is TGTGCCAGCAGCGCCACTAGCGGGAGGCTACAAGAGACCCAGTACTTC. It is translated as CASSATSGRLQETQYF.

This clonotype was seen at least ten times. V is TRBV6-1 and J is TRBJ2-6; no clear D. V was clipped by 2 bases and J by 2 bases, with 7 bases between them. The CDR3 has 15 residues. CDR1 and CDR2 (germline): MNHNS, SASEGT. CDR3 loop: CASSERMAGANVLTF. The DNA for the CDR3 is TGTGCCAGCAGTGAACGAATGGCTGGGGCCAACGTCCTGACTTTC.

This clonotype was recorded at least ten times. The chain has TRBV6-1 and TRBJ1-5; no clear D. Trimming shortened V by 6 bases and J by 4 bases, and 10 bases separated the two germline ends. The germline V gene has CDR1 MNHNS and CDR2 SASEGT. The CDR3 loop spans 13 amino acids. The CDR3 coding sequence is TGTGCCAGCAGCTCTGAAGGGAATCAGCCCCAGCATTTT. It specifies CASSSEGNQPQHF.

The chain joins TRBV7-6 to TRBJ1-2, with D unclear. Between the trimmed V and J ends, which lost 1 base and 8 bases, there was a span of 26 bases. The CDR3 is 18 residues long. Looked up from germline, CDR1 is SGHVS and CDR2 is FNYEAQ. The CDR3 reads CASSLGWGPSKTYSGYTF. DNA of the CDR3: TGTGCCAGCAGCTTAGGCTGGGGTCCGTCTAAGACATATTCGGGCTACACCTTC.

J is TRBJ2-2 and V is TRBV3-1, with D unclear. The ends were cut back, 5 bases at V and 6 bases at J, with 10 bases in the middle. This CDR3 is built from 13 residues. Germline CDR1 and CDR2: LGHDT and YNNKEL (reference sequence). CDR3 loop: CASSSRVSGELFF. In nucleotides, the CDR3 is TGTGCCAGCAGCTCCCGGGTATCCGGGGAGCTGTTTTTT.

This clonotype was seen repeatedly, ten times or more. In nucleotides, the CDR3 is TGTGCCAGCAGTGATAGCGGGAGGGAGCGAGACAATGAGCAGTTCTTC. Encoded protein: CASSDSGRERDNEQFF. The chain recombines TRBV6-5 with TRBJ2-1; TRBD2 matches at 11 bases. Per germline, CDR1 MNHEY and CDR2 SVGAGI. This CDR3 is 16 amino acids long. J gave up 5 bases and V 5 bases, and 8 bases lay outside the gene matches.